The 10 T cell receptor beta chains reported below all come from one sample, sequenced in a study of cytomegalovirus exposure and HLA in healthy donors. 13 Jbeta primers and 60 Vbeta primers were used for the PCR. The method was immunoSEQ multiplex PCR; TCRdb's version includes in-frame clones alone and lacks a portion of them. This table holds 95,000 to 130,000 clones, about 86% found once. Sequenced: PBMCs. The receptors were sampled from a woman in her thirties in good health and CMV-seronegative.

This clone was found a few times. The chain has TRBV10-3 and TRBJ1-6; D perhaps matches TRBD1 (6 bases). Per the germline V gene, CDR1 is ENHRY and CDR2 is SYGVKD. CDR3 length: 14 residues. V dropped 4 bases and J dropped 9 bases, with 13 bases sitting between them. The CDR3 reads CAISVGAGSSPLHF. CDR3 nucleotides: TGTGCCATCAGTGTGGGGGCAGGCTCTTCACCCCTCCACTTT.

The chain is built from TRBV12-5 and TRBJ2-2; D is possibly TRBD2 (6 bases). This CDR3 region has 16 residues. V was cut by 0 bases and J by 3 bases, with 11 bases left in between. Germline V CDR1 and CDR2: LGHNT, FRNRAP. CDR3 sequence reads: CASGLVLGGHTGELFF. The CDR3 DNA sequence: TGTGCTAGTGGTTTGGTACTCGGAGGGCACACCGGGGAGCTGTTTTTT.

The chain combines TRBV4-2 with TRBJ2-7; TRBD2 agrees at 11 bases. The V segment lost 0 bases and the J segment 4 bases; nucleotides outside the gene matches: 14. This CDR3 is 19 amino acids long. Germline V gene lookup returns CDR1 LGHNA and CDR2 YNFKEQ. The CDR3 loop is CASSQDSSELAGAEYEQYF. In DNA form, the CDR3 reads TGTGCCAGCAGCCAAGATTCTAGTGAACTAGCGGGAGCGGAGTACGAGCAGTACTTC.

This chain links TRBV14 with TRBJ2-1; TRBD2 matches 10 bases. The junction had 6 bases not matched to a gene; V was cut back by 4 bases and J by 3 bases. Germline V CDR1 and CDR2: SGHDN, FVKESK. CDR3 length: 16 amino acids. This CDR3 is CASSLLAGSVYNEQFF. The DNA of the CDR3 is TGTGCCAGCAGCCTACTAGCGGGATCGGTCTACAATGAGCAGTTCTTC.

In its sample, this clone was seen once. V and J are TRBV7-2 and TRBJ2-2, with 12 bases aligning to TRBD2. This CDR3 has 15 residues. Germline V gives CDR1 SGHTA, CDR2 FQGNSA. V dropped 5 bases and J dropped 7; count of bases not matched to a gene: 5. The CDR3 nucleotides read TGTGCCAGCAGCGAGCTAGCGGGAGGGGTCGGGGAGCTGTTTTTT. Translating it yields CASSELAGGVGELFF.

This chain connects TRBV21-1 to TRBJ2-6; TRBD1, the table's D call, was not compared with the DNA. TRBV21-1 is listed as a pseudogene. The CDR3 contains 23 residues. The CDR3 nucleotides read TGTGCCAGCAGCAAAGCGCTTTGGGGGCCGGGGCTGGGGTGGGTCTCTGGGGCCAACGTCCTGACTTTC. Amino acid sequence: CASSKALWGPGLGWVSGANVLTF.

The chain has TRBV6-1 and TRBJ2-2; D perhaps matches TRBD2 (6 bases). The CDR3 spans 15 residues. V lost 7 bases to trimming and J lost 7 bases, with 19 bases between them. Germline-derived CDR1 and CDR2 are MNHNS and SASEGT. The CDR3 here is CASKGASAGYGELFF. As DNA, the CDR3 is TGTGCCAGCAAGGGAGCTAGCGCGGGGTACGGGGAGCTGTTTTTT.

The chain is built from TRBV7-3 and TRBJ2-1, with D possibly being TRBD2 (5 bases). The CDR3 spans 15 residues. From germline, CDR1 is SGHTA and CDR2 FQGTGA. Between the trimmed V and J ends, which lost 1 base and 0 bases, there was a span of 7 bases. The CDR3 DNA is TGTGCCAGCAGCTTAAGACGGGGCTCCTACAATGAGCAGTTCTTC. Its translation: CASSLRRGSYNEQFF.

V and J are TRBV27 and TRBJ1-3, with D uncertain. Trimming pared 5 bases from V and 0 bases from J, leaving 8 bases between. The germline V gene encodes CDR1 MNHEY and CDR2 SMNVEV (reference sequence). The CDR3 is 14 residues long. In nucleotides, the CDR3 is TGTGCCAGCAGTCAGCGCCACTCTGGAAACACCATATATTTT. Protein sequence: CASSQRHSGNTIYF.

The chain has TRBV19 and TRBJ2-3, with D perhaps matching TRBD2 (6 bases). V shed 5 bases and J shed 1 base, with 10 bases lying between them. Per the germline V gene, CDR1 is LNHDA and CDR2 is SQIVND (reference sequence). This CDR3 has 14 residues. CDR3 loop: CASSPGTGTDTQYF. DNA of the CDR3: TGTGCCAGTAGTCCAGGGACTGGCACAGATACGCAGTATTTT.